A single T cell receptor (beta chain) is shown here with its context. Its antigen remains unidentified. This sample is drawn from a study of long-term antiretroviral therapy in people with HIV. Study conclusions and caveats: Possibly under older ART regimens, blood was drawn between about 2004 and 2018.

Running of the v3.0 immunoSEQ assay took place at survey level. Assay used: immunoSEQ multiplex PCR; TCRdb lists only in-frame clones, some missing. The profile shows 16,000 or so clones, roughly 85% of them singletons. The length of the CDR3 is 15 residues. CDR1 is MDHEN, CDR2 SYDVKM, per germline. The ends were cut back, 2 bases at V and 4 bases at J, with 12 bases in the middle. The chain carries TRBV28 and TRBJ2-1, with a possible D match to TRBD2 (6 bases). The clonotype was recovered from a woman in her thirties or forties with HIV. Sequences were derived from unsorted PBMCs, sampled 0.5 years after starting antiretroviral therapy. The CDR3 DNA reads TGTGCCAGCAGTTTACGGGGCGGGGTATACAATGAGCAGTTCTTC. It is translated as CASSLRGGVYNEQFF.